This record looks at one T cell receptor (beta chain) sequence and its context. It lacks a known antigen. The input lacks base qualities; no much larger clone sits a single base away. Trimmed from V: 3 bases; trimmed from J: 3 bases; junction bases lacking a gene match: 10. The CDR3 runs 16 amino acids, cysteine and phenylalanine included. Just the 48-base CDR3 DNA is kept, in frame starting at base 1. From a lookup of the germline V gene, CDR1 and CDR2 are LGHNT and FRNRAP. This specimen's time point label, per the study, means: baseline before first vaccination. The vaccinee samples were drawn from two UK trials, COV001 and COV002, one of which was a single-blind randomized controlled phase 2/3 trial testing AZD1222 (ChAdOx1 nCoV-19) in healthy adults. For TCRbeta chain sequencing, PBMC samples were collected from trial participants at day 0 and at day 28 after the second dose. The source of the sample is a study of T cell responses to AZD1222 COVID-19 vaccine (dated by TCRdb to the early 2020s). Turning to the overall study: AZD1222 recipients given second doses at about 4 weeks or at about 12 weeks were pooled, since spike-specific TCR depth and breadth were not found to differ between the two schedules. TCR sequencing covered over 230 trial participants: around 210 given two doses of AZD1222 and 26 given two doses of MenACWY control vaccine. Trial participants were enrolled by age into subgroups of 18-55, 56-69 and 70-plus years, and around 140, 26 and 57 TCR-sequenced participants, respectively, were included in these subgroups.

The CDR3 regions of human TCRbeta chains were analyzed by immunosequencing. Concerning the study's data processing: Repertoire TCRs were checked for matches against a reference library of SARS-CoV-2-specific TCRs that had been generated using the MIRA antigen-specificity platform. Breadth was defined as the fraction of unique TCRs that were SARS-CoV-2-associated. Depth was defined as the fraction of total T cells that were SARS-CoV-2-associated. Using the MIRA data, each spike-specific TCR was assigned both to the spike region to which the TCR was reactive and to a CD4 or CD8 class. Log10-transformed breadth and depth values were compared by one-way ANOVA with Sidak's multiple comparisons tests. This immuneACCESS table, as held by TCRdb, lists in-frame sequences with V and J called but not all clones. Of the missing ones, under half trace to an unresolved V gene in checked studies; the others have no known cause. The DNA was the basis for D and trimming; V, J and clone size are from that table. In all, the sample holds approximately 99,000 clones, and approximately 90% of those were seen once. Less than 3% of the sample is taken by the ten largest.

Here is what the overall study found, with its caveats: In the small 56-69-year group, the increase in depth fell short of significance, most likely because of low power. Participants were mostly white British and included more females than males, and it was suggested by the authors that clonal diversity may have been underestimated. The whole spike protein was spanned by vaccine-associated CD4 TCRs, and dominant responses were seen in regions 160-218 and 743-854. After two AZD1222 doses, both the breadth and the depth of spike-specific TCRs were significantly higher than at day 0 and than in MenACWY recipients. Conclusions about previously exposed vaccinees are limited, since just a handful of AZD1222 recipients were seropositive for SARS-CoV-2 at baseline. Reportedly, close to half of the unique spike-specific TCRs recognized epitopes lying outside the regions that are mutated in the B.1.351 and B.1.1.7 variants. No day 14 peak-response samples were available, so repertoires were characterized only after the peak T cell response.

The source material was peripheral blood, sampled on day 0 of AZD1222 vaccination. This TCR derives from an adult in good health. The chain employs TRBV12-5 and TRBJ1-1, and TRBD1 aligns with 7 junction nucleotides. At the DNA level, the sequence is TGTGCTAGTGGTTTCTCCCTAACAGGGGTCGACACTGAAGCTTTCTTT. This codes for CASGFSLTGVDTEAFF. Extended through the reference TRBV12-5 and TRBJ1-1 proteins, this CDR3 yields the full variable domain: DARVTQTPRHKVTEMGQEVTMRCQPILGHNTVFWYRQTMMQGLELLAYFRNRAPLDDSGMPKDRFSAEMPDATLATLKIQPSEPRDSAVYFCASGFSLTGVDTEAFFGQGTRLTVV.